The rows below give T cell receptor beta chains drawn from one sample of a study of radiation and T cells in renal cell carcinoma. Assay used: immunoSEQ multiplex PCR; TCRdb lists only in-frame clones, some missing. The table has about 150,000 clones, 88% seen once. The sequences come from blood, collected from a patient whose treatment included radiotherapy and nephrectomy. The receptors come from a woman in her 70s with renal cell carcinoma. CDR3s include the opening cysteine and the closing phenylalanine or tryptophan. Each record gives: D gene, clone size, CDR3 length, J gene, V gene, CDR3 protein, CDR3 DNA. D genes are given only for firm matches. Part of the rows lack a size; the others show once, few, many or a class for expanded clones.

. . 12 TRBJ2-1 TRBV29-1 CSAADGSNEQFF TGCAGCGCCGCGGACGGTAGCAATGAGCAGTTCTTC
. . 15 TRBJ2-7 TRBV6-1 CASSEGGHSPYEQYF TGTGCCAGCAGTGAAGGAGGACATTCCCCCTACGAGCAGTACTTC
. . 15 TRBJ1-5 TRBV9 CASSDSGAFYQPQHF TGTGCCAGCAGCGACTCCGGGGCCTTCTATCAGCCCCAGCATTTT
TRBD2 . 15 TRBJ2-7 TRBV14 CASSRGGAGGDEQYF TGTGCCAGCAGCCGCGGTGGGGCTGGGGGGGACGAGCAGTACTTC
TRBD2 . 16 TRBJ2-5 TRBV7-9 CASSRWTSGRGGTQYF TGTGCCAGCAGCAGATGGACTAGCGGGCGGGGGGGCACCCAGTACTTC
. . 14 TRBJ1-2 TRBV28 CASRSQGHYGGYTF TGTGCCAGCAGGTCCCAGGGACATTACGGGGGCTACACCTTC
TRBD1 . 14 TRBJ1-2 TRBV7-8 CASGPGTVDYGYTF TGTGCCAGCGGTCCCGGGACAGTCGACTATGGCTACACCTTC
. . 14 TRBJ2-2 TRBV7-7 CASSRQGGEGELFF TGTGCTAGCAGCAGACAGGGCGGGGAAGGGGAGCTGTTTTTT
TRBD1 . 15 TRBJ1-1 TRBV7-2 CASSLQRGLNTEAFF TGTGCCAGCAGCCTACAAAGGGGGCTGAACACTGAAGCTTTCTTT
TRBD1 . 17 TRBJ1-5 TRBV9 CASSVVSCGTGGQPQHF TGTGCCAGCAGCGTAGTGTCCTGTGGGACAGGGGGTCAGCCCCAGCATTTT
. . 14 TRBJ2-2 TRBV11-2 CATQTGTNTGELFF TGTGCCACTCAGACAGGAACGAACACCGGGGAGCTGTTTTTT
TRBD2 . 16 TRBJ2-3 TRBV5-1 CASSLGLAGGSGTQYF TGCGCCAGCAGCCTGGGACTAGCGGGGGGGTCAGGTACGCAGTATTTT
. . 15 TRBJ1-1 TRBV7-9 CASRGRGARETEAFF TGTGCCAGCAGGGGACGGGGGGCCCGTGAAACTGAAGCTTTCTTT
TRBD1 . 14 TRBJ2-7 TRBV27 CASSSYGQGSEQYF TGTGCCAGCAGTTCATACGGACAGGGCTCCGAGCAGTACTTC
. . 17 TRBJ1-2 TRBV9 CASSVGVNMLANYGYTF TGTGCCAGCAGCGTAGGAGTCAACATGCTGGCTAACTATGGCTACACCTTC
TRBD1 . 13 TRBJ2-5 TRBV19 CASNRDSQETQYF TGTGCCAGTAACCGGGACAGTCAAGAGACCCAGTACTTC
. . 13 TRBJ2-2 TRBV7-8 CASSFPLPGELFF TGTGCCAGCAGCTTCCCCCTCCCCGGGGAGCTGTTTTTT
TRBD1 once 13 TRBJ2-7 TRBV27 CASRATGGYEQYF TGTGCCAGCAGGGCGACAGGGGGCTACGAGCAGTACTTC
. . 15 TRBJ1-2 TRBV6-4 CASSADPRANYGYTF TGTGCCAGCAGTGCCGACCCCAGGGCCAACTATGGCTACACCTTC